One T cell receptor beta chain is described in this entry. The data were obtained in a study of control samples from healthy donors and cancer patients. Germline V gene sequence: CDR1 SGHNT, CDR2 YYREEE (reference sequence). The CDR3 runs to 16 residues. V was trimmed by 4 bases and J by 0 bases, leaving 11 bases between them. Here immunoSEQ multiplex PCR was the method, and the copy in TCRdb shows in-frame clones only, minus some. Of about 130,000 clones listed, roughly 94% are singletons. The source of this sequence is a man aged 25-45 years in good health. Source material: blood. The J gene is TRBJ1-6, the V gene TRBV5-4, with a weak D call TRBD1 (5 bases). In DNA, the CDR3 is TGTGCCAGCAGCCCTCCAGGGAGCTCCTATAATTCACCCCTCCACTTT. Amino acid sequence: CASSPPGSSYNSPLHF.